This TCR beta chain was obtained from a study of cytomegalovirus exposure and HLA in healthy donors. The PCR contained 60 Vbeta and 13 Jbeta primers. Libraries were prepared by immunoSEQ multiplex PCR; TCRdb keeps only in-frame clonotypes and omits some of them. The sample lists 120,000 or so clones, approximately 61% occurring once. The V and J ends lost 4 bases and 9 bases respectively, with 22 bases between them. Germline CDR1 reads MNHNS; CDR2 reads SASEGT. The CDR3 length is 16 residues. Comment on this clone: Its specificity is unknown.

General study points: Being indistinguishable, some V segments were excluded, TRBV6-2 and TRBV6-3 among them.

The TCR comes from a man between 25 and 39 years old in good health and CMV-seropositive. Material: PBMCs. This rearrangement joins TRBV6-1 to TRBJ2-1; TRBD2 might be the D (5 bases). The CDR3, as DNA: TGTGCCAGCAGTGGTCACAGTGCCCAACGGGGTAGTGAGCAGTTCTTC. Translated, it gives CASSGHSAQRGSEQFF.